This T cell receptor beta chain was recorded in a study of blood T cell repertoires in COVID-19. Study-level information: COVID-19 samples collected from the United States, Italy and Spain covered acute and convalescent phases.

Germline V CDR1 and CDR2: SGHRS, YFSETQ. V was pared by 5 bases and J by 2 bases, with 5 bases of the junction left unmatched. The CDR3 is 15 residues long. This clone is a singleton in its sample. As processed by the authors: Reference gene primer amplification yielded estimated nucleated cell counts. Here immunoSEQ multiplex PCR was the method, and the copy in TCRdb shows in-frame clones only, minus some. The V and J calls and clone size come from that table; D and trimming were worked out from the DNA. Of more than 100,000 clones listed, more than 75% are singletons. This TCR was sampled from a woman aged 55-70 years with acute or convalescent COVID-19. The chain is built from TRBV5-1 and TRBJ2-2; 8 bases match TRBD2. Sequenced: peripheral blood. The CDR3 DNA is TGCGCCAGCAGTTCTACTAGCGGTAACACCGGGGAGCTGTTTTTT. This sequence encodes CASSSTSGNTGELFF.